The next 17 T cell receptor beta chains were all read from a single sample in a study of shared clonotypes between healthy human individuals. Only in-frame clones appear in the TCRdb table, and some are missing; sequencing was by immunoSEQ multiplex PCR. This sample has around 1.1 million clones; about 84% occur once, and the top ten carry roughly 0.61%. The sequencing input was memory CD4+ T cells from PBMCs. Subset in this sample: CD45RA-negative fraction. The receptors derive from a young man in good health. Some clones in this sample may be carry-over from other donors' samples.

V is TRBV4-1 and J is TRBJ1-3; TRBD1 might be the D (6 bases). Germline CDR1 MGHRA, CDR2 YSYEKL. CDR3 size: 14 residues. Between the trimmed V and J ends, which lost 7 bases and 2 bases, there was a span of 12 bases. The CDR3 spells CASTAGAAGNTIYF. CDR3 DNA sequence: TGCGCCAGCACTGCGGGGGCTGCTGGAAACACCATATATTTT.

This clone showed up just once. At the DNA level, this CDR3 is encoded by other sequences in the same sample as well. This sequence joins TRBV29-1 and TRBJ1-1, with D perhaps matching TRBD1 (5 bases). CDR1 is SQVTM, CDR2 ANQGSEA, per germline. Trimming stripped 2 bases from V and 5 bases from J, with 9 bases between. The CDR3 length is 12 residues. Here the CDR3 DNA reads TGCAGCGTTGAACAGGGAGGAACTGAAGCTTTCTTT. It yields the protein CSVEQGGTEAFF.

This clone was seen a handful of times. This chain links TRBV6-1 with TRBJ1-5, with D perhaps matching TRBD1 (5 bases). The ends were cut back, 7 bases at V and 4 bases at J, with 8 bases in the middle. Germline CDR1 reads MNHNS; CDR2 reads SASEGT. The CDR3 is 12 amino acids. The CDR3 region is CASTEGNQPQHF. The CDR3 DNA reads TGTGCCAGCACCGAGGGGAATCAGCCCCAGCATTTT.

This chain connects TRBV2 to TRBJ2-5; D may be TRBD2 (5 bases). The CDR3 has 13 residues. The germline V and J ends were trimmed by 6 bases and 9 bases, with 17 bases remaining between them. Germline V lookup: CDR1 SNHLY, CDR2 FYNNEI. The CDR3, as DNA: TGTGCCAGCAGAAGCTCTAGCTCGGCAGCCCAGTACTTC. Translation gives CASRSSSSAAQYF. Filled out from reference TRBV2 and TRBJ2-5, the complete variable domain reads EPEVTQTPSHQVTQMGQEVILRCVPISNHLYFYWYRQILGQKVEFLVSFYNNEISEKSEIFDDQFSVERPDGSNFTLKIRSTKLEDSAMYFCASRSSSSAAQYFGPGTRLLVL.

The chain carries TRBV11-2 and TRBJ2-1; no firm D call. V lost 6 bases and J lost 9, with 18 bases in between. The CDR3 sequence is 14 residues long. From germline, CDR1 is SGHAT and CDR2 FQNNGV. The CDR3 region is CASRPLSGRVEQFF. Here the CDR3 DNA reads TGTGCCAGCAGGCCCCTGTCGGGCCGCGTTGAGCAGTTCTTC.

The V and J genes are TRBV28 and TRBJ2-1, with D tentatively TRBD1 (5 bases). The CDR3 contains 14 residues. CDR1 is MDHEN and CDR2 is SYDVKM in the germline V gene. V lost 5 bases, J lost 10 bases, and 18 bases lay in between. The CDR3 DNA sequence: TGTGCCAGCAGTCCGTATCATGACAGTGGCGAGCAGTTCTTC. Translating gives CASSPYHDSGEQFF. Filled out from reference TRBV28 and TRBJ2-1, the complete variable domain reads DVKVTQSSRYLVKRTGEKVFLECVQDMDHENMFWYRQDPGLGLRLIYFSYDVKMKEKGDIPEGYSVSREKKERFSLILESASTNQTSMYLCASSPYHDSGEQFFGPGTRLTVL.

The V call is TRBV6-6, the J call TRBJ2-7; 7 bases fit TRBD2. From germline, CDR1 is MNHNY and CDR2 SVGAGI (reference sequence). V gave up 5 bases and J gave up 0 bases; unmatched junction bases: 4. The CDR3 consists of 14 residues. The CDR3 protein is CASSSERGSYEQYF. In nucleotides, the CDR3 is TGTGCCAGCAGTAGCGAGCGGGGCTCCTACGAGCAGTACTTC.

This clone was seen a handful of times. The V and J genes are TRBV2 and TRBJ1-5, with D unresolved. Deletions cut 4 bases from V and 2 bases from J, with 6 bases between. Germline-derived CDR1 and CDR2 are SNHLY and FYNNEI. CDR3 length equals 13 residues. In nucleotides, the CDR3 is TGTGCCAGCAGTGCATTCCGCAATCAGCCCCAGCATTTT. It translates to CASSAFRNQPQHF. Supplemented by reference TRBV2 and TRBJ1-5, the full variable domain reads EPEVTQTPSHQVTQMGQEVILRCVPISNHLYFYWYRQILGQKVEFLVSFYNNEISEKSEIFDDQFSVERPDGSNFTLKIRSTKLEDSAMYFCASSAFRNQPQHFGDGTRLSIL.

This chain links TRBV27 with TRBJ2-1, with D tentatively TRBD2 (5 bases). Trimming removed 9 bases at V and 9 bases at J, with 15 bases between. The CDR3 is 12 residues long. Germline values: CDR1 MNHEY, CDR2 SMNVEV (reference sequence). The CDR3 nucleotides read TGTGCCAGTTCGAGGCCCGCGGGTGAGCAGTTCTTC. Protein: CASSRPAGEQFF.

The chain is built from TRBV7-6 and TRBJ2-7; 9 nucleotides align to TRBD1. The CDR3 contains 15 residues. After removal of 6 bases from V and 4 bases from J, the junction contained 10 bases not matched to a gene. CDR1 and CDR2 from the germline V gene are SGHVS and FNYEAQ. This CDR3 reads CASSPQGAIPYEQYF. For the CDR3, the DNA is TGTGCCAGCAGTCCACAGGGGGCCATACCATACGAGCAGTACTTC.

CDR3: CASSHNGGTEAFF. The CDR3 nucleotides are TGTGCCAGCAGCCATAACGGGGGGACTGAAGCTTTCTTT. The chain carries TRBV16 and TRBJ1-1; D may be TRBD1 (5 bases). CDR1 is KGHSY, CDR2 FQNENV, per germline. Trimming shortened V by 3 bases and J by 5 bases, and 10 bases separated the two germline ends. The CDR3 contains 13 residues.

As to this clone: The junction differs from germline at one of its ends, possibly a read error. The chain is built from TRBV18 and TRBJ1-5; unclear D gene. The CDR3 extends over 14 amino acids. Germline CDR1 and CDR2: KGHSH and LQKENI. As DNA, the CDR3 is TGTGCCAGCTCAGAGGCCTATAGCGATCAGCCCCAGCATTTT. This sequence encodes CASSEAYSDQPQHF.

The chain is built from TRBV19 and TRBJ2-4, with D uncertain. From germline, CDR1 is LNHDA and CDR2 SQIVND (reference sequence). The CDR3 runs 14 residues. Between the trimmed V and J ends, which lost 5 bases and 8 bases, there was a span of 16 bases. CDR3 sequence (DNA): TGTGCCAGTAGTCGGACGTCGGCTTGGGACATTCAGTACTTC. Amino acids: CASSRTSAWDIQYF.

The CDR3 region has the DNA TGCGCCAGCAGCTTGGACGGGACAGTGGCCTACGAGCAGTACTTC. It encodes CASSLDGTVAYEQYF. This sequence joins TRBV5-1 and TRBJ2-7, with TRBD1 identical over 7 bases. Germline assignment: CDR1 SGHRS and CDR2 YFSETQ. The CDR3 consists of 15 residues. V trimming: 0 bases; J trimming: 2 bases; junction bases outside the gene matches: 5.

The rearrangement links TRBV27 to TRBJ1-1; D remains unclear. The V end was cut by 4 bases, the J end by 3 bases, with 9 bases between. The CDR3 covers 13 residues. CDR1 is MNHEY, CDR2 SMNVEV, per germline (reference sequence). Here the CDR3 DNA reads TGTGCCAGCAGTTATCAACGAGACACTGAAGCTTTCTTT. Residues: CASSYQRDTEAFF.

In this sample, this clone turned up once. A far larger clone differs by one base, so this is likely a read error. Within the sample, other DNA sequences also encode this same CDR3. In DNA, the CDR3 is TGTGCCTGGAGCGACAGGGGATTGTACAATCAGCCCCAGCACTTT. Encoded protein: CAWSDRGLYNQPQHF. The genes are TRBV30 and TRBJ1-5, with 8 bases aligning to TRBD1. This CDR3 has 15 residues. CDR1 and CDR2 from the germline V gene are GTSNPN and SVGIG (reference sequence).

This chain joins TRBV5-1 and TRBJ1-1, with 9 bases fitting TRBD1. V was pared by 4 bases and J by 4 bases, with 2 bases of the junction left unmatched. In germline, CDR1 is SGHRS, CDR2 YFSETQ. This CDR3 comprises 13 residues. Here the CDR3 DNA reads TGCGCCAGCAGCCGGACAGGGGCCACTGAAGCTTTCTTT. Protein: CASSRTGATEAFF.